The 10 T cell receptor beta chains presented below share a single source sample, sequenced in a study of T cell changes during pregnancy in multiple sclerosis. Repertoires were generated with immunoSEQ multiplex PCR, while TCRdb's copy carries only in-frame clones and drops some. Among about 80,000 clones listed, approximately 94% were seen once. This sample comprised peripheral blood, obtained after pregnancy. These receptors all come from a female donor in good health, enrolled as a control in a pregnancy study.

The chain links TRBV2 to TRBJ1-3; the D is unclear. V was shortened by 7 bases and J by 0 bases, with 10 bases between the two germline ends. The CDR3 length is 14 residues. Germline V gene lookup returns CDR1 SNHLY and CDR2 FYNNEI. The CDR3 bases are TGTGCCAGCAAATTAGCCAGCTCTGGAAACACCATATATTTT. It is translated as CASKLASSGNTIYF.

The V and J genes are TRBV6-1 and TRBJ1-5; D is uncertain. Germline assignment: CDR1 MNHNS and CDR2 SASEGT. The V and J ends lost 7 bases and 4 bases respectively, with 17 bases between them. The CDR3 covers 15 residues. CDR3 protein: CASTSRGRSNQPQHF. In DNA, the CDR3 is TGTGCCAGCACATCAAGAGGGCGGTCGAATCAGCCCCAGCATTTT.

This sequence joins TRBV11-2 and TRBJ2-1, with TRBD2 matching over 13 bases. The trim removed 3 bases at V and 4 bases at J, leaving 6 bases unmatched. The CDR3 consists of 17 residues. CDR1 is SGHAT and CDR2 is FQNNGV in the germline V gene. CDR3 in DNA: TGTGCCAGCAGCTTGGGGACTAGCGGGAAGGCTTACAATGAGCAGTTCTTC. Amino acids: CASSLGTSGKAYNEQFF.

With regard to this clone: The junction departs from the called germline gene at one end, perhaps through a read error. The V and J genes are TRBV7-7 and TRBJ2-1; 8 bases agree with TRBD1. Germline-derived CDR1 and CDR2 are SSHAT and FNYEAQ (reference sequence). This CDR3 is 15 amino acids long. As DNA, the CDR3 is TGTGCTAGCAGCCCGCGACAGGGGTCCCGCAATGAGCAGTTCTTC. It yields the protein CASSPRQGSRNEQFF.

The chain is built from TRBV5-4 and TRBJ2-7; D unresolved. Germline lookup yields CDR1 SGHNT and CDR2 YYREEE (reference sequence). CDR3 size: 13 residues. The ends were cut back, 2 bases at V and 1 base at J, with 7 bases in the middle. The CDR3 reads CASSFFESYEQYF. The DNA for the CDR3 is TGTGCCAGCAGCTTCTTCGAGTCCTACGAGCAGTACTTC.

This chain links TRBV7-3 with TRBJ2-5, with D perhaps TRBD1 (5 bases). The CDR3 spans 13 residues. Deletions cut 3 bases from V and 3 bases from J, with 8 bases between. Germline lookup yields CDR1 SGHTA and CDR2 FQGTGA. The CDR3 region is CASSLTVEETQYF. The CDR3, as DNA: TGTGCCAGCAGCTTGACAGTAGAAGAGACCCAGTACTTC.

This sequence joins TRBV5-8 and TRBJ2-7, with TRBD2 matching over 8 bases. Germline V gene lookup returns CDR1 SGHTS and CDR2 YDEGEE. The CDR3 is 15 residues long. With V trimmed by 2 bases and J by 2 bases, 6 bases remained unmatched. The CDR3 is CASSFKGGGTYEQYF. In DNA form, the CDR3 reads TGTGCCAGCAGCTTCAAGGGCGGGGGGACCTACGAGCAGTACTTC.

The chain couples TRBV7-3 to TRBJ2-1; D not certain. V lost 4 bases, J lost 9 bases, and 16 bases lay in between. The CDR3 has 14 residues. Germline CDR1 is SGHTA and CDR2 is FQGTGA. CDR3 nucleotides: TGTGCCAGCAGCTCGACTCTCCCGGAAGGTGAGCAGTTCTTC. It encodes CASSSTLPEGEQFF.

V usage is TRBV5-5 and J usage is TRBJ2-7; 14 bases are shared with TRBD2. The CDR3 has 18 amino acids. Germline trimming cut 0 bases from V and 5 bases from J; bases unmatched to any gene: 10. Germline-derived CDR1 and CDR2 are SGHKS and YYEKEE (reference sequence). This CDR3 is CASSLAGTSGGGFNEQYF. In DNA, the CDR3 is TGTGCCAGCAGCTTGGCCGGGACTAGCGGGGGAGGATTCAACGAGCAGTACTTC.

The J gene is TRBJ2-1, the V gene TRBV28; TRBD2 matches 7 bases. Germline loops: CDR1 MDHEN, CDR2 SYDVKM. After removal of 7 bases from V and 3 bases from J, the junction contained 12 bases not matched to a gene. The CDR3 contains 16 residues. Here the CDR3 reads CASITNRGVDYNEQFF. The CDR3 DNA follows: TGTGCCAGCATTACCAACCGGGGGGTGGACTACAATGAGCAGTTCTTC.